This TCR beta chain was documented in a study of blood T cell repertoires in COVID-19. Study background: T cells, B-cell-depleted T cells, or PBMCs provided the cDNA or gDNA that served as material.

CDR3 length equals 14 residues. Trimming cost V 5 bases and J 6 bases; bases outside gene matches: 5. CDR1 is LNHDA, CDR2 SQIVND, per germline (reference sequence). Assay: immunoSEQ multiplex PCR; the TCRdb copy retains only in-frame clones and omits some. The profile shows a few hundred thousand clones, approximately 78% of them singletons. Source material: peripheral blood. The chain joins TRBV19 to TRBJ2-1; 9 bases map to TRBD2. The source is a woman aged 18-35 years with acute or convalescent COVID-19. CDR3 protein: CASSSLTSGNEQFF. The CDR3 DNA sequence: TGTGCCAGTAGTTCCCTGACTAGCGGCAATGAGCAGTTCTTC. The variable domain in full, completed from reference TRBV19 and TRBJ2-1, reads DGGITQSPKYLFRKEGQNVTLSCEQNLNHDAMYWYRQDPGQGLRLIYYSQIVNDFQKGDIAEGYSVSREKKESFPLTVTSAQKNPTAFYLCASSSLTSGNEQFFGPGTRLTVL.